These 13 T cell receptor beta chains were sequenced from one sample in a study of CD8 T cells in Susac syndrome. The RNA input was roughly 0.45 to 1 ug, and it was reverse transcribed with random hexamers. One entry per CDR3 protein results from TCRdb running MiXCR on the immunoSEQ multiplex PCR reads. The table shows 250,000 to 300,000 distinct CDR3 sequences, with 70% to 90% occurring only once. Material for sequencing was CD8+ T cells from PBMCs. Receptor source: a human donor with multiple sclerosis.

This clonotype was seen only once. The V gene is TRBV4-2, the J gene TRBJ2-3; 10 bases map to TRBD2. In germline, CDR1 is LGHNA, CDR2 YNFKEQ. With 0 bases clipped from V and 2 bases from J, the junction kept 5 bases outside the gene matches. The CDR3 totals 17 residues. CDR3 sequence (DNA): TGTGCCAGCAGCCAAGAAAAGACTAGCGGGTACACAGATACGCAGTATTTT. Its translation is CASSQEKTSGYTDTQYF.

The chain has TRBV20-1 and TRBJ2-7; tentatively, D is TRBD2 (5 bases). V was cut by 3 bases and J by 2 bases, with 11 bases left in between. This CDR3 has 13 residues. Germline CDR1 reads DFQATT; CDR2 reads SNEGSKA (reference sequence). CDR3 DNA: TGCAGTGCTAGCACCGGGGATACCTACGAGCAGTACTTC. Translating gives CSASTGDTYEQYF.

This chain joins TRBV7-9 and TRBJ2-5; the D is unclear. The V gene lost 6 bases and the J gene lost 5 bases, with 10 bases spanning the gap. CDR3 length: 12 residues. CDR1 SEHNR and CDR2 FQNEAQ come from the germline V gene (reference sequence). For the CDR3, the DNA is TGTGCCAGCAGATCCCAGGCCGAGACCCAGTACTTC. Its translation is CASRSQAETQYF. Looking up the rest from reference TRBV7-9 and TRBJ2-5 gives the full variable domain: DTGVSQNPRHKITKRGQNVTFRCDPISEHNRLYWYRQTLGQGPEFLTYFQNEAQLEKSRLLSDRFSAERPKGSFSTLEIQRTEQGDSAMYLCASRSQAETQYFGPGTRLLVL.

This chain joins TRBV4-1 and TRBJ2-6, with D possibly being TRBD2 (5 bases). V shed 1 base and J shed 0 bases, with 22 bases lying between them. The CDR3 spans 21 residues. Germline V gene sequence: CDR1 MGHRA, CDR2 YSYEKL. The CDR3 DNA follows: TGCGCCAGCAGCCAAGTAGATACCAGCGGCAGGACCTTCTCTGGGGCCAACGTCCTGACTTTC. This encodes CASSQVDTSGRTFSGANVLTF.

The gene calls are TRBV7-9 and TRBJ2-2; D call uncertain. CDR1 is SEHNR and CDR2 is FQNEAQ in the germline V gene (reference sequence). The CDR3 length is 13 residues. Trimming stripped 4 bases from V and 8 bases from J, with 11 bases between. Here the CDR3 reads CASSWGPRGELFF. CDR3 bases: TGTGCCAGCAGCTGGGGTCCGAGAGGGGAGCTGTTTTTT.

The gene calls are TRBV28 and TRBJ1-4, with D possibly matching TRBD1 (5 bases). CDR3 length: 15 amino acids. Deletions cut 2 bases from V and 4 bases from J, with 11 bases between. The germline V gene has CDR1 MDHEN and CDR2 SYDVKM. The CDR3 is CASSLGQLINEKLFF. The CDR3 nucleotides read TGTGCCAGCAGTTTAGGACAACTGATTAATGAAAAACTGTTTTTT.

This clonotype was detected once. This chain joins TRBV5-8 and TRBJ2-5; D might be TRBD1 or TRBD2, each matching 5 bases. The germline V gene encodes CDR1 SGHTS and CDR2 YDEGEE. The CDR3 consists of 14 residues. V was clipped by 5 bases and J by 2 bases, with 13 bases between them. CDR3 protein: CASSRAWGQETQYF. The CDR3 nucleotides are TGTGCCAGCAGTCGCGCCTGGGGGCAAGAGACCCAGTACTTC.

V is TRBV25-1 and J is TRBJ2-1; a possible D gene is TRBD2 (5 bases). The CDR3 has 11 residues. V was clipped by 3 bases and J by 10 bases, with 7 bases between them. Germline V gives CDR1 MGHDK, CDR2 SYGVNS. CDR3 residues: CASSEGREQFF. The DNA of the CDR3 is TGTGCCAGCAGTGAGGGGAGAGAGCAGTTCTTC.

The chain carries TRBV28 and TRBJ1-4; tentatively, D is TRBD1 (6 bases). Germline CDR1 and CDR2: MDHEN and SYDVKM. Trimming stripped 6 bases from V and 3 bases from J, with 14 bases between. The CDR3 consists of 15 residues. CDR3 in DNA: TGTGCCAGCAGGTCGGAGAGGGGGGCTAATGAAAAACTGTTTTTT. Translated, it gives CASRSERGANEKLFF.

The V gene is TRBV29-1, the J gene TRBJ2-1; D gene unclear. V was cut by 1 base and J by 1 base, with 14 bases left in between. The CDR3 sequence is 16 residues long. In germline, CDR1 is SQVTM, CDR2 ANQGSEA. The CDR3 DNA is TGCAGCGTTGAAGGGCACCCGGACGAATCCTACAATGAGCAGTTCTTC. Translated: CSVEGHPDESYNEQFF.

This clonotype was observed a single time. This chain connects TRBV6-6 to TRBJ2-3; TRBD2 aligns across 8 bases. Germline CDR1 is MNHNY and CDR2 is SVGAGI (reference sequence). The CDR3 extends over 13 amino acids. V lost 11 bases, J lost 1 base, and 5 bases stayed unmatched. The CDR3 loop reads CAGRLARTDTQYF. Written as DNA, the CDR3 is TGTGCCGGAAGACTAGCGCGCACAGATACGCAGTATTTT.

This chain connects TRBV27 to TRBJ2-2; the match to TRBD2 covers 9 bases. V trimming: 2 bases; J trimming: 5 bases; junction bases outside the gene matches: 3. The germline V gene has CDR1 MNHEY and CDR2 SMNVEV (reference sequence). The CDR3 has 15 residues. The CDR3 loop reads CASSLVAGETGELFF. In DNA, the CDR3 is TGTGCCAGCAGTTTAGTAGCGGGAGAAACCGGGGAGCTGTTTTTT.

The chain employs TRBV7-6 and TRBJ1-1, with a tentative D call TRBD1 (6 bases). This CDR3 is 16 amino acids long. From germline, CDR1 is SGHVS and CDR2 FNYEAQ. The V and J ends lost 3 bases and 0 bases respectively, with 14 bases between them. CDR3 residues: CASSLSQGPMNTEAFF. The CDR3 DNA sequence: TGTGCCAGCAGCTTGTCCCAGGGGCCGATGAACACTGAAGCTTTCTTT.